Only one count was recorded for the clone carrying this T cell receptor beta chain. The data are from a study of neurological immune-mediated disorders. V shed 3 bases, J shed 6 bases, and the junction held 9 bases outside the gene matches. Germline V gives CDR1 SGHRS, CDR2 YFSETQ. The CDR3 has 14 residues. Volunteers at a blood bank in Maryland, USA, were the healthy controls. cDNA was made by 5'RACE with 10-nucleotide random UMIs. MiXCR, run by TCRdb on the 5' RACE reads, gives a single entry per CDR3 protein. The sample yields 50,000 or so distinct CDR3 sequences, 20% to 30% seen once. Sequencing was done on a sample of PBMCs. The sequence came from a woman in her sixties or seventies in good health. The chain couples TRBV5-1 to TRBJ2-7; 7 bases agree with TRBD1. The CDR3 nucleotides are TGCGCCAGCAGCTCCCCGGACAGGTCCACCGAGCAGTACTTC. Its translation is CASSSPDRSTEQYF.